The 9 T cell receptor beta chains given below trace back to one sample, sequenced in a study of beta chain features in type 1 diabetes. No antigens are known for them. Study-level results: Moderate but significant shortening of TCRB CDR3s was recorded in all four CD4+ subsets from Type 1 diabetes patients.

Every bit of the isolated RNA underwent reverse transcription, so sequencing read expressed TCRB transcripts. Profiled with immunoSEQ multiplex PCR; TCRdb holds only in-frame clones, not every one. The sample has about 68,000 clones, almost 50% seen once. Input material: central memory CD4+ T cells from blood. Source of these receptors: a young man with type 1 diabetes.

This clone was seen just once. CDR3 nucleotide sequence: TGCGCCAGCAGCCCATCGGGACAGGGGAATCAGCCCCAGCATTTT. It is translated as CASSPSGQGNQPQHF. The chain employs TRBV5-1 and TRBJ1-5, with 10 bases aligning to TRBD1. Losses at the gene ends were 4 bases for V and 4 bases for J; bases not matched to a gene: 5. The CDR3 length is 15 residues. Germline loops: CDR1 SGHRS, CDR2 YFSETQ. The whole variable domain, remainder taken from reference TRBV5-1 and TRBJ1-5, is KAGVTQTPRYLIKTRGQQVTLSCSPISGHRSVSWYQQTPGQGLQFLFEYFSETQRNKGNFPGRFSGRQFSNSRSEMNVSTLELGDSALYLCASSPSGQGNQPQHFGDGTRLSIL.

This clone was counted only a few times. The rearrangement joins TRBV6-5 to TRBJ1-1, with 8 nucleotides matching TRBD1. J was trimmed by 6 bases and V by 6 bases; bases with no gene match: 9. CDR1 and CDR2 (germline): MNHEY, SVGAGI. This CDR3 contains 14 residues. CDR3 amino acids: CASSQAQGAAEAFF. For the CDR3, the DNA is TGTGCCAGCAGCCAAGCGCAGGGGGCCGCTGAAGCTTTCTTT.

The chain links TRBV28 to TRBJ1-5; D call uncertain. The V end was cut by 2 bases, the J end by 9 bases, with 8 bases between. Germline CDR1 MDHEN, CDR2 SYDVKM. This CDR3 comprises 12 residues. The CDR3 DNA reads TGTGCCAGCAGTTTACCCGCCGGGCCCCAGCATTTT. As protein: CASSLPAGPQHF.

The chain has TRBV5-1 and TRBJ2-7, with 10 bases matching TRBD1. J gave up 2 bases and V 0 bases, and 5 bases lay outside the gene matches. The CDR3 sequence is 16 residues long. Germline values: CDR1 SGHRS, CDR2 YFSETQ. CDR3 DNA sequence: TGCGCCAGCAGCTTGGTCCCCGGGACAGGGGCCTACGAGCAGTACTTC. Protein sequence: CASSLVPGTGAYEQYF.

The V call is TRBV30, the J call TRBJ2-6; D remains ambiguous. Deletions cut 5 bases from V and 2 bases from J, with 4 bases between. Germline V CDR1 and CDR2: GTSNPN, SVGIG (reference sequence). The CDR3 contains 12 residues. DNA of the CDR3: TGTGCCTGGGAGACTGGGGCCAACGTCCTGACTTTC. It encodes CAWETGANVLTF.

Note on this clone: Additional DNA sequences in this sample encode the identical CDR3. This chain links TRBV2 with TRBJ1-1; TRBD1 aligns across 8 bases. This CDR3 is 15 amino acids long. The germline V gene encodes CDR1 SNHLY and CDR2 FYNNEI. The V and J ends lost 4 bases and 1 base, in that order; junction bases with no gene match: 5. The CDR3: CASSVSGTGNTEAFF. The CDR3 nucleotides read TGTGCCAGCAGTGTTTCCGGGACAGGGAACACTGAAGCTTTCTTT.

This clone was recorded a few times. The CDR3 nucleotides are TGCGCCAGCAGCTTCGGGGACAGGGGCTTTGGCTACACCTTC. Translated, it gives CASSFGDRGFGYTF. This chain connects TRBV5-1 to TRBJ1-2; 10 bases match TRBD1. The germline V gene has CDR1 SGHRS and CDR2 YFSETQ. The CDR3 spans 14 residues. J was trimmed by 7 bases and V by 2 bases; bases with no gene match: 5.

In its sample, this clone was seen a few times. This chain uses TRBV6-6 with TRBJ1-2, with D uncertain. Germline values: CDR1 MNHNY, CDR2 SVGAGI (reference sequence). Trimming pared 1 base from V and 4 bases from J, leaving 7 bases between. There are 13 residues in the CDR3. CDR3 protein: CASSYFLSYGYTF. CDR3 coding DNA: TGTGCCAGCAGTTACTTTCTGTCCTATGGCTACACCTTC.

In its sample, this clone was seen a few times. CDR3 coding DNA: TGTGCCAGCAGCTTAGTTACGCAGGGGGCTGAAGCTTTCTTT. It is translated as CASSLVTQGAEAFF. V usage is TRBV7-9 and J usage is TRBJ1-1; 7 bases map to TRBD1. Trimming removed 1 base from V and 6 bases from J; junction bases left unmatched: 5. The CDR3 runs 14 residues. Germline V lookup: CDR1 SEHNR, CDR2 FQNEAQ (reference sequence). The full variable domain, completed using reference TRBV7-9 and TRBJ1-1, is DTGVSQNPRHKITKRGQNVTFRCDPISEHNRLYWYRQTLGQGPEFLTYFQNEAQLEKSRLLSDRFSAERPKGSFSTLEIQRTEQGDSAMYLCASSLVTQGAEAFFGQGTRLTVV.